What follows describes a single T cell receptor beta chain. The use of a sample-barcoded 5' primer and a J-beta primer mix characterized a second PCR of 7 to 11 cycles. One entry per CDR3 protein results from TCRdb running MiXCR on the 5' RACE reads. The table has 800,000 or so distinct CDR3 sequences, roughly 46% seen once; the top ten hold about a sixth. The source of the sample is a study of blood T cells in healthy people across ages. The CDR3 totals 17 residues. V shed 1 base and J 3 bases; nucleotides not matched to a gene: 6. V and J are TRBV12-3 or TRBV12-4 and TRBJ2-1; TRBD1 matches 10 bases. The source of this sequence is a man aged 80 or over in good health. The sample taken for sequencing was blood. The CDR3 reads CASSLVSGDRGYNEQFF. CDR3 nucleotide sequence: TGTGCCAGCAGTTTAGTTTCTGGGGACAGGGGCTACAATGAGCAGTTCTTC.